Below, 23 T cell receptor beta chains from the same sample are listed, as sequenced in a study of cytomegalovirus exposure and HLA in healthy donors. PCR amplification relied on 60 Vbeta primers (plus 13 Jbeta primers). Profiled with immunoSEQ multiplex PCR; TCRdb holds only in-frame clones, not every one. The data show over 100,000 clones, over 60% seen once. The specimen was PBMCs. The source of these receptors is a male donor in good health and CMV-seropositive.

This clone showed up just once. This rearrangement joins TRBV28 to TRBJ1-1; D may be TRBD1 (6 bases). The CDR3 contains 11 residues. V lost 6 bases to trimming and J lost 7 bases, with 9 bases between them. CDR1 and CDR2 (germline): MDHEN, SYDVKM. The CDR3 sequence is CASRTQGEAFF. Here the CDR3 DNA reads TGTGCCAGCAGAACACAGGGTGAAGCTTTCTTT.

The chain recombines TRBV10-1 with TRBJ1-1, with D possibly TRBD1 on 6 matching bases. V lost 6 bases to trimming and J lost 5 bases, with 16 bases between them. The CDR3 loop spans 14 amino acids. CDR1 and CDR2 from the germline V gene are WNHNN and SYGVQD (reference sequence). In DNA, the CDR3 is TGCGCCAGCAGCAACCCAGGGGATGGTACTGAAGCTTTCTTT. Translated, it gives CASSNPGDGTEAFF.

V usage is TRBV9 and J usage is TRBJ2-1, with D unclear. The CDR3 length is 13 residues. V lost 6 bases, J lost 7 bases, and 14 bases lay in between. The V gene's germline CDR1 is SGDLS and CDR2 YYNGEE. The CDR3 is CASTQLSGNEQFF. DNA of the CDR3: TGTGCCAGCACCCAACTAAGTGGGAATGAGCAGTTCTTC.

The rearrangement links TRBV5-6 to TRBJ2-3; TRBD1 might be the D (5 bases). The CDR3 has 14 residues. Trimming left V 3 bases short and J 4 bases short, with 12 bases between. CDR1 and CDR2 from the germline V gene are SGHDT and YYEEEE. The CDR3 reads CASSSRVVSDTQYF. CDR3 coding DNA: TGTGCCAGCAGCTCCAGGGTGGTGTCAGATACGCAGTATTTT.

The chain is built from TRBV18 and TRBJ2-7; TRBD1 matches 8 bases. The V gene's germline CDR1 is KGHSH and CDR2 LQKENI. V trimming: 1 base; J trimming: 3 bases; junction bases outside the gene matches: 8. The CDR3 covers 16 residues. The CDR3 reads CASSPRQGSSNYEQYF. The CDR3 bases are TGTGCCAGCTCACCACGACAGGGGAGTTCTAACTACGAGCAGTACTTC.

This clone has a single count. V usage is TRBV11-2 and J usage is TRBJ2-1; D perhaps matches TRBD2 (5 bases). V was clipped by 2 bases and J by 6 bases, with 17 bases between them. The germline V gene has CDR1 SGHAT and CDR2 FQNNGV. This CDR3 region has 16 residues. CDR3 sequence (DNA): TGTGCCAGCAGCTTAAGAGGGTCCGGAACCACCAATGAGCAGTTCTTC. Translation: CASSLRGSGTTNEQFF.

The gene calls are TRBV11-2 and TRBJ2-2, with a tentative D call TRBD2 (6 bases). The CDR3 has 15 amino acids. Germline-derived CDR1 and CDR2 are SGHAT and FQNNGV. The germline V and J ends were trimmed by 8 bases and 3 bases, with 16 bases remaining between them. The CDR3 region is CASSPASGYTGELFF. The DNA for the CDR3 is TGTGCCAGCTCCCCGGCCAGCGGGTACACCGGGGAGCTGTTTTTT. Using reference TRBV11-2 and TRBJ2-2 for the parts outside the CDR3, the full variable domain is EAGVAQSPRYKIIEKRQSVAFWCNPISGHATLYWYQQILGQGPKLLIQFQNNGVVDDSQLPKDRFSAERLKGVDSTLKIQPAKLEDSAVYLCASSPASGYTGELFFGEGSRLTVL.

The chain employs TRBV4-3 and TRBJ1-4; unclear D gene. This CDR3 has 14 residues. V shed 0 bases and J shed 1 base, with 3 bases lying between them. CDR1 is LGHNA and CDR2 is YSLEER in the germline V gene. CDR3 in DNA: TGCGCCAGCAGCCAAGATCGAACTAATGAAAAACTGTTTTTT. Translating it yields CASSQDRTNEKLFF.

CDR3 coding DNA: TGTGCCATCAGTGGTCCGCTAAACTATGGCTACACCTTC. Its translation: CAISGPLNYGYTF. The V and J genes are TRBV10-3 and TRBJ1-2, with unresolved D. Germline V gene lookup returns CDR1 ENHRY and CDR2 SYGVKD. The CDR3 sequence is 13 residues long. Trimming took 4 bases from V and 2 from J, leaving 8 bases between them.

V usage is TRBV4-1 and J usage is TRBJ1-2; 8 bases line up with TRBD1. J was trimmed by 8 bases and V by 3 bases; bases with no gene match: 11. The CDR3 spans 15 residues. CDR1 and CDR2 (germline): MGHRA, YSYEKL. In DNA form, the CDR3 reads TGCGCCAGCAGCCAGCCGACAGGGGCGTTAAAGGGCTACACCTTC. Protein product: CASSQPTGALKGYTF.

V is TRBV5-1 and J is TRBJ1-6, with D possibly matching TRBD1 (6 bases). With 0 bases removed from V and 2 bases from J, the gap between germline ends came to 6 bases. CDR3 length: 15 residues. Germline CDR1 SGHRS, CDR2 YFSETQ. The CDR3 loop reads CASSLGQAYNSPLHF. DNA for the CDR3: TGCGCCAGCAGCTTGGGACAGGCCTATAATTCACCCCTCCACTTT.

The chain uses TRBV6-1 and TRBJ1-2; D remains unclear. The CDR3 covers 14 residues. Germline lookup yields CDR1 MNHNS and CDR2 SASEGT. Trimming stripped 3 bases from V and 4 bases from J, with 12 bases between. CDR3 nucleotide sequence: TGTGCCAGCAGTGACGGCCCTGGAGGCTATGGCTACACCTTC. This encodes CASSDGPGGYGYTF.

The chain employs TRBV18 and TRBJ1-1; 7 positions match TRBD1. The V and J ends lost 4 bases and 3 bases, in that order; junction bases with no gene match: 11. The CDR3 has 16 amino acids. Germline V gene lookup returns CDR1 KGHSH and CDR2 LQKENI. The CDR3 DNA sequence: TGTGCCAGCTCACTTTTACAGGGGTTATACGACACTGAAGCTTTCTTT. It is translated as CASSLLQGLYDTEAFF.

The rearrangement links TRBV7-2 to TRBJ2-7; 9 bases match TRBD2. The CDR3 consists of 14 residues. The germline V gene encodes CDR1 SGHTA and CDR2 FQGNSA. With V trimmed by 1 base and J by 7 bases, 5 bases remained unmatched. CDR3 sequence: CASSLDWREGEQYF. In DNA, the CDR3 is TGTGCCAGCAGCTTAGACTGGCGGGAGGGGGAGCAGTACTTC.

This chain joins TRBV7-2 and TRBJ1-2; the match to TRBD1 covers 7 bases. V dropped 6 bases and J dropped 4; count of bases not matched to a gene: 11. The CDR3 totals 15 residues. Germline CDR1 and CDR2: SGHTA and FQGNSA. In DNA form, the CDR3 reads TGTGCCAGCAGTACTTTCCAGGACAGGACCTATGGCTACACCTTC. It is translated as CASSTFQDRTYGYTF.

This rearrangement joins TRBV14 to TRBJ1-1, with D perhaps TRBD1 (5 bases). The V end was cut by 2 bases, the J end by 7 bases, with 8 bases between. Germline lookup yields CDR1 SGHDN and CDR2 FVKESK. The CDR3 sequence is 12 residues long. This CDR3 reads CASSQWGVEAFF. CDR3 DNA sequence: TGTGCCAGCAGCCAATGGGGGGTTGAAGCTTTCTTT.

The chain joins TRBV2 to TRBJ2-2; TRBD2 aligns across 13 bases. The CDR3 has 16 residues. With V trimmed by 5 bases and J by 7 bases, 7 bases remained unmatched. Germline V CDR1 and CDR2: SNHLY, FYNNEI. For the CDR3, the DNA is TGTGCCAGCAGTCGGACTAGCGGGAGTTACGGCGGGGAGCTGTTTTTT. Its translation: CASSRTSGSYGGELFF.

This chain joins TRBV7-9 and TRBJ1-1, with 7 bases matching TRBD1. Germline V gene data show CDR1 as SEHNR and CDR2 as FQNEAQ (reference sequence). The CDR3 has 12 residues. The V gene end was trimmed by 5 bases and the J gene end by 11 bases; junction bases not matched to a gene: 8. DNA of the CDR3: TGTGCCAGCAGCCCAAAAGACAGGGCGGCTTTCTTT. Protein product: CASSPKDRAAFF.

The chain recombines TRBV5-5 with TRBJ2-7, with a possible D match to TRBD1 (6 bases). The ends were cut back, 0 bases at V and 0 bases at J, with 10 bases in the middle. This CDR3 has 15 residues. The germline V gene has CDR1 SGHKS and CDR2 YYEKEE (reference sequence). The CDR3 here is CASSLEGQASYEQYF. The CDR3 DNA is TGTGCCAGCAGCTTGGAGGGACAAGCCTCCTACGAGCAGTACTTC.

This rearrangement joins TRBV7-2 to TRBJ2-7; D perhaps matches TRBD2 (5 bases). The V end was cut by 1 base, the J end by 6 bases, with 16 bases between. Germline CDR1 and CDR2: SGHTA and FQGNSA. This CDR3 contains 15 residues. The CDR3 sequence is CASSLGSSSGSEQYF. CDR3 sequence (DNA): TGTGCCAGCAGCTTAGGCTCTAGCTCGGGCAGCGAGCAGTACTTC.

The J gene is TRBJ1-2, the V gene TRBV19, with D unresolved. This CDR3 is 14 amino acids long. V gave up 6 bases and J gave up 2 bases, with 13 bases separating them. Germline loops: CDR1 LNHDA, CDR2 SQIVND (reference sequence). The CDR3 nucleotides read TGTGCCAGTAGCGGAACACGAGCGAACTATGGCTACACCTTC. Translating gives CASSGTRANYGYTF.

V gene TRBV6-1 combines with J gene TRBJ2-3; maybe TRBD2 (6 bases). V was shortened by 7 bases and J by 7 bases, with 12 bases between the two germline ends. Germline assignment: CDR1 MNHNS and CDR2 SASEGT. CDR3 length: 12 amino acids. The CDR3 DNA reads TGTGCCAGCAAGCGGGCGTGGAATACGCAGTATTTT. It yields the protein CASKRAWNTQYF.

CDR3 protein: CASNREQGLSTDTQYF. The CDR3 DNA sequence: TGTGCCAGCAACAGAGAGCAGGGGCTAAGCACAGATACGCAGTATTTT. The chain joins TRBV5-6 to TRBJ2-3, with D tentatively TRBD1 (6 bases). This CDR3 has 16 amino acids. Between the trimmed V and J ends, which lost 6 bases and 0 bases, there was a span of 17 bases. Looked up from germline, CDR1 is SGHDT and CDR2 is YYEEEE.